Presented here are 11 T cell receptor beta chains from one specimen sequenced in a study of early T cells in non-severe SARS-CoV-2 infection. TCRdb passed the 5' RACE reads through MiXCR, listing each CDR3 protein once. The table records roughly 100,000 distinct CDR3 sequences, about 12% of them present only once. Source material: whole blood. These receptors came from an adult who was a healthcare worker with PCR-confirmed SARS-CoV-2 infection or an uninfected control (not recorded which).

V usage is TRBV20-1 and J usage is TRBJ1-2; D ambiguous. The germline V gene encodes CDR1 DFQATT and CDR2 SNEGSKA (reference sequence). The CDR3 runs to 17 residues. Trimming removed 0 bases from V and 8 bases from J, with 25 bases in between. CDR3 sequence: CSARDFAQAAPTTGYTF. CDR3 coding DNA: TGCAGTGCTAGAGATTTTGCGCAGGCAGCCCCGACGACAGGCTACACCTTC.

A few counts support this clonotype. The chain has TRBV12-3 or TRBV12-4 and TRBJ2-4; D assignment may be TRBD1 or TRBD2 (5 bases each). CDR3 size: 16 residues. V lost 6 bases and J 1 base, leaving 16 bases between the germline ends. In nucleotides, the CDR3 is TGTGCCAGCAGGTCGACAGTCCCGGGGGCCAAAAACATTCAGTACTTC. It is translated as CASRSTVPGAKNIQYF.

This clonotype was observed a few times. The gene calls are TRBV3-1 and TRBJ2-1; 16 nucleotides line up with TRBD2. This CDR3 has 20 amino acids. CDR1 and CDR2 (germline): LGHDT, YNNKEL (reference sequence). With 6 bases clipped from V and 2 bases from J, the junction kept 13 bases outside the gene matches. The CDR3 DNA follows: TGTGCCAGCAGGTGCGAACCGGGACTAGCGGGGGGGCCTGCCTACAATGAGCAGTTCTTC. Its translation is CASRCEPGLAGGPAYNEQFF.

This clonotype was counted many times. This chain uses TRBV2 with TRBJ2-6; D is unclear. Germline values: CDR1 SNHLY, CDR2 FYNNEI. V dropped 8 bases and J dropped 2 bases, with 16 bases sitting between them. The CDR3 runs to 16 residues. Here the CDR3 DNA reads TGTGCCAGCGGTATAGTTGGAGCTACTGGGGCCAACGTCCTGACTTTC. It specifies CASGIVGATGANVLTF.

The V gene is TRBV9, the J gene TRBJ2-3; no definite D call. The germline CDR1 and CDR2 sequences are SGDLS and YYNGEE. V was pared by 4 bases and J by 4 bases, with 16 bases between. The CDR3 loop spans 15 amino acids. For the CDR3, the DNA is TGTGCCAGCAGCACGCGGACCCAGAACGCAGATACGCAGTATTTT. Amino acid sequence: CASSTRTQNADTQYF.

There are many counts of this clonotype. V is TRBV20-1 and J is TRBJ1-4; possibly TRBD1 for D (5 bases). V lost 3 bases and J lost 3, with 8 bases in between. The CDR3 runs 13 residues. Germline CDR1 DFQATT, CDR2 SNEGSKA (reference sequence). The CDR3 region has the DNA TGCAGTGCTAGTCAGGGCCCTAATGAAAAACTGTTTTTT. This encodes CSASQGPNEKLFF.

This clonotype was found many times. This chain links TRBV7-8 with TRBJ2-5; 7 bases fit TRBD1. The CDR3 spans 13 residues. The junction had 2 bases not matched to a gene; V was cut back by 3 bases and J by 4 bases. Germline-derived CDR1 and CDR2 are SGHVS and FQNEAQ. The CDR3 reads CASSLRGPETQYF. The CDR3 region has the DNA TGTGCCAGCAGCTTGAGGGGGCCAGAGACCCAGTACTTC.

This clonotype was picked up many times. The chain is built from TRBV9 and TRBJ2-2; D not resolved. The V gene's germline CDR1 is SGDLS and CDR2 YYNGEE. This CDR3 contains 13 residues. V was pared by 4 bases and J by 1 base, with 5 bases between. The CDR3 DNA reads as TGTGCCAGCAGCATCAGGAACACCGGGGAGCTGTTTTTT. Encoded protein: CASSIRNTGELFF.

The table lists this clonotype with many counts. CDR3 amino acids: CASSEGVRGGNQPQHF. DNA for the CDR3: TGTGCCAGCAGTGAAGGGGTCAGGGGTGGCAATCAGCCCCAGCATTTT. The chain joins TRBV6-1 to TRBJ1-5, with D perhaps matching TRBD1 (6 bases). The CDR3 sequence is 16 residues long. V was shortened by 1 base and J by 2 bases, with 12 bases between the two germline ends. The V gene's germline CDR1 is MNHNS and CDR2 SASEGT.

This clonotype has a handful of counts. The genes are TRBV27 and TRBJ2-3; tentative D call: TRBD1 (5 bases). V was shortened by 6 bases and J by 0 bases, with 19 bases between the two germline ends. The CDR3 runs 17 residues. Germline V CDR1 and CDR2: MNHEY, SMNVEV (reference sequence). CDR3 coding DNA: TGTGCCAGCAGCCATAACCTTAAGACAGCGAGCACAGATACGCAGTATTTT. Amino acids: CASSHNLKTASTDTQYF.

A remark on this clonotype: Just one base apart from a much larger clone, this may be a read error. V gene TRBV29-1 combines with J gene TRBJ2-2; D remains ambiguous. Germline CDR1 is SQVTM and CDR2 is ANQGSEA. V was trimmed by 3 bases and J by 7 bases, leaving 9 bases between them. The CDR3 extends over 12 amino acids. For the CDR3, the DNA is TGCAGCGTTGACCATGGGAACGGGGAGCTGTTTTTT. Its protein is CSVDHGNGELFF.